This T cell receptor beta chain was sequenced for a study of radiotherapy plus CTLA-4 blockade in lung cancer. Details on this clone: Its target is unknown.

Profiled with immunoSEQ multiplex PCR; TCRdb holds only in-frame clones, not every one. The repertoire consists of just over 35,000 clones, with approximately 89% occurring once and the leading ten covering 5.8%. The CDR3 has 13 residues. V shed 8 bases and J 5 bases; nucleotides not matched to a gene: 8. CDR1 MNHEY and CDR2 SMNVEV come from the germline V gene (reference sequence). Findings and limits, study-wide: Following radiotherapy plus ipilimumab, tumor-derived TCR clones expanded in the blood. Interferon-beta, together with early blood T cell clone dynamics, reportedly best predicted response.

This receptor was taken from a human donor with non-small cell lung cancer who had stable disease on radiotherapy plus ipilimumab. The J gene is TRBJ1-1, the V gene TRBV27, with TRBD1 matching over 7 bases. The sample here was peripheral blood, taken from a patient treated with radiotherapy plus ipilimumab. Here the CDR3 DNA reads TGTGCCAGCGGCGGACAGGCGACAACTGAAGCTTTCTTT. Protein product: CASGGQATTEAFF.